This T cell receptor (beta chain) was sequenced in a study of identical twins. Findings of the study overall: Less excess twin sharing appeared in beta out-of-frame sequences. Twin-shared out-of-frame alpha sequences showed excess low generation probability. Insertions ran lower in abundant cord blood beta clonotypes, though not in memory repertoires.

V gave up 8 bases and J gave up 4 bases; unmatched junction bases: 11. The CDR3 sequence is 15 residues long. From germline, CDR1 is DFQATT and CDR2 SNEGSKA (reference sequence). For this clonotype: What it binds is not known.

TCRdb fed the 5' RACE reads into MiXCR, producing one record per CDR3 protein. This sample yields fewer than 650,000 distinct CDR3 sequences, of which just over 7% are seen a single time; 1.6% belongs to the top ten. The same specimen was also included in a second study, on yellow fever vaccine responses in identical twins.

Sequencing was carried out using PBMCs. J is TRBJ2-3 and V is TRBV20-1; 11 bases match TRBD2. The receptor was isolated from a woman under 30 in good health. The CDR3 nucleotides read TGCAGTACTCAACTACTAGCGGGAGTGCCAGATACGCAGTATTTT. This sequence encodes CSTQLLAGVPDTQYF.